This TCR beta chain was observed in a study of response to subunit inactivated influenza vaccine. Study outcomes and limitations: A suggestion made by the authors is that each seasonal influenza vaccination recruits few new T cells.

Points on this clonotype: What it binds is not known.

TCRdb recomputed calls from the RT-PCR reads with MiXCR, one row per CDR3 protein. The profile shows 500,000 to 600,000 distinct CDR3 sequences, approximately 7.1% of them singletons. The CDR3 spans 18 residues. From germline, CDR1 is LGHNA and CDR2 YNFKEQ. Trimming left V 0 bases short and J 7 bases short, with 21 bases between. The origin of this receptor is a man in his fifties or sixties who received an inactivated influenza vaccine. This specimen was PBMCs from blood, taken roughly 24 months after vaccination. The chain links TRBV4-2 to TRBJ2-2; a possible D gene is TRBD1 (6 bases). CDR3 sequence: CASSQDFKPWGPGGELFF. The CDR3 coding sequence is TGTGCCAGCAGCCAAGATTTTAAGCCTTGGGGGCCGGGCGGGGAGCTGTTTTTT.